This TCR beta chain was documented in a study of blood T cell repertoires in COVID-19. Trimming at V came to 4 bases and at J to 4 bases, leaving 4 bases not matched to a gene. Germline lookup yields CDR1 SGHAT and CDR2 FQNNGV. The CDR3 runs 15 residues. Using immunoSEQ multiplex PCR, the repertoire was profiled, and TCRdb retains in-frame clones only, with some absent. The table has some 100,000 clones, about 89% seen once. The rearrangement joins TRBV11-2 to TRBJ1-4; 9 nucleotides match TRBD1. The receptor's source is a man aged 50-59 years with acute or convalescent COVID-19. The specimen was peripheral blood. CDR3 in amino acids: CASSSTGGHNEKLFF. For the CDR3, the DNA is TGTGCCAGCAGCTCGACAGGGGGGCATAATGAAAAACTGTTTTTT.